Listed below are T cell receptor beta chains from one sample, sequenced in a study of blood T cell repertoires in COVID-19. TCRdb's copy holds only in-frame clones and misses some; the assay was immunoSEQ multiplex PCR. The profile shows roughly 200,000 clones, 80% to 90% of them singletons. The sequencing input was peripheral blood. The receptors shown here come from a woman of 80 years or more with acute or convalescent COVID-19. The CDR3 runs from the conserved cysteine through the conserved F or W. A D gene is named only where the DNA matches it firmly. Clone size, where shown, is once, few, many, or a class for clones that have expanded.

D	J	V	length	size	CDR3	DNA
NA	TRBJ2-2	TRBV20-1	14	NA	CSASLGAHTGELFF	TGCAGTGCTAGTCTAGGGGCCCACACCGGGGAGCTGTTTTTT
NA	TRBJ1-2	TRBV28	14	NA	CASSPPEGNYGYTF	TGTGCCAGCAGTCCGCCCGAGGGCAACTATGGCTACACCTTC
TRBD1	TRBJ1-4	TRBV5-1	15	NA	CASSSGQGADEKLFF	TGCGCCAGCAGCTCGGGACAGGGGGCGGATGAAAAACTGTTTTTT
NA	TRBJ2-1	TRBV7-3	14	NA	CASSPRTDYNEQFF	TGTGCCAGCAGCCCTAGGACTGATTACAATGAGCAGTTCTTC
NA	TRBJ2-5	TRBV12-3/TRBV12-4	12	NA	CASTPYQETQYF	TGTGCCAGCACCCCATACCAAGAGACCCAGTACTTC
TRBD1	TRBJ1-2	TRBV5-1	14	NA	CASSLGDRTEGYTF	TGCGCCAGCAGCTTGGGGGACAGAACGGAAGGCTACACCTTC
TRBD1	TRBJ1-2	TRBV28	14	NA	CASSWTGPLGGYTF	TGTGCCAGCAGCTGGACAGGGCCGCTGGGGGGCTACACCTTC
TRBD2	TRBJ2-1	TRBV5-1	18	NA	CASSSGLAGSWENNEQFF	TGCGCCAGCAGCTCGGGACTAGCGGGGAGCTGGGAGAACAATGAGCAGTTCTTC
NA	TRBJ1-6	TRBV24-1	16	NA	CATSEGGRQGNSPLHF	TGTGCCACCAGTGAGGGAGGACGCCAGGGAAATTCACCCCTCCACTTT
NA	TRBJ1-5	TRBV28	14	NA	CASSLGGVHQPQHF	TGTGCCAGCAGTTTAGGGGGGGTCCATCAGCCCCAGCATTTT
NA	TRBJ2-5	TRBV4-3	15	NA	CASSQDPRSQETQYF	TGCGCCAGCAGCCAAGATCCCCGGAGCCAAGAGACCCAGTACTTC
TRBD1	TRBJ2-5	TRBV25-1	15	NA	CASSEFAGGEETQYF	TGTGCCAGCAGTGAATTCGCAGGGGGCGAAGAGACCCAGTACTTC
NA	TRBJ2-7	TRBV6-5	13	NA	CASSSPVAYEQYF	TGTGCCAGCAGTTCCCCAGTCGCCTACGAGCAGTACTTC
TRBD1	TRBJ1-2	TRBV4-3	14	NA	CASSHLGQNYGYTF	TGCGCCAGCAGCCACTTGGGACAGAACTATGGCTACACCTTC
NA	TRBJ1-1	TRBV19	15	once	CASSIRDTLNTEAFF	TGTGCCAGTAGTATCAGGGACACCCTGAACACTGAAGCTTTCTTT
TRBD1	TRBJ1-2	TRBV3-1/TRBV3-2	17	once	CASRQLFPGQGARGYTF	TGTGCCAGCAGACAACTTTTTCCGGGACAGGGGGCGAGAGGCTACACCTTC
NA	TRBJ2-5	TRBV6-5	16	NA	CASSYSRGGAQETQYF	TGTGCCAGCAGTTACTCGAGAGGGGGGGCACAGGAGACCCAGTACTTC
TRBD2	TRBJ2-7	TRBV2	15	NA	CASSGLAGEGYEQYF	TGTGCCAGCAGTGGCTTAGCGGGAGAAGGCTACGAGCAGTACTTC
TRBD1	TRBJ1-3	TRBV7-3	14	NA	CASSWTGTGNTIYF	TGTGCCAGCAGCTGGACAGGGACTGGAAACACCATATATTTT
NA	TRBJ1-1	TRBV7-8	14	NA	CASSLRQVTGRAFF	TGTGCCAGCAGCCTACGACAGGTTACTGGGCGGGCTTTCTTT
NA	TRBJ2-7	TRBV5-5	14	NA	CASSRGPSSYEQYF	TGTGCCAGCAGCCGAGGGCCGTCCTCCTACGAGCAGTACTTC
TRBD1	TRBJ1-1	TRBV28	15	NA	CASTSWDRMNTEAFF	TGTGCCAGCACCTCGTGGGACAGAATGAACACTGAAGCTTTCTTT
TRBD1	TRBJ2-5	TRBV19	15	NA	CASSITGGTLETQYF	TGTGCCAGTAGTATCACAGGGGGCACTCTCGAGACCCAGTACTTC
NA	TRBJ1-6	TRBV11-2	12	NA	CASSLAQVPLHF	TGTGCCAGCAGCCTAGCCCAGGTACCCCTCCACTTT
NA	TRBJ1-6	TRBV27	14	NA	CASSLRGNNSPLHF	TGTGCCAGCAGTTTACGGGGGAATAATTCACCCCTCCACTTT
TRBD1	TRBJ2-5	TRBV3-1/TRBV3-2	14	few	CASSPTGGVETQYF	TGTGCCAGCAGCCCCACAGGGGGAGTCGAGACCCAGTACTTC
TRBD1	TRBJ1-2	TRBV5-1	15	NA	CASSFAGTGGDGYTF	TGCGCCAGCAGCTTTGCCGGGACAGGGGGCGATGGCTACACCTTC
TRBD1	TRBJ1-5	TRBV28	17	NA	CASREVGTGALNQPQHF	TGTGCCAGCAGGGAGGTCGGGACAGGGGCCCTTAATCAGCCCCAGCATTTT
NA	TRBJ2-3	TRBV7-6	17	NA	CASSSWTISTSTDTQYF	TGTGCCAGCAGCTCCTGGACTATCAGCACTAGCACAGATACGCAGTATTTT
NA	TRBJ1-3	TRBV6-5	15	NA	CASSRTVISGNTIYF	TGTGCCAGCAGTCGGACAGTTATATCTGGAAACACCATATATTTT
NA	TRBJ2-1	TRBV18	14	once	CASSPRTISTEQFF	TGTGCCAGCTCACCCAGGACTATAAGTACTGAGCAGTTCTTC
TRBD1	TRBJ2-2	TRBV7-9	15	NA	CASSLYDRATGELFF	TGTGCCAGCAGCCTCTACGACAGGGCCACCGGGGAGCTGTTTTTT
NA	TRBJ1-3	TRBV4-3	15	few	CASSHPGTAGNTIYF	TGCGCCAGCAGCCATCCCGGGACTGCTGGAAACACCATATATTTT